This TCR beta chain was profiled in a study of blood T cell repertoires in COVID-19 (dated by TCRdb to about 2020). A note on the overall study: Collaborator samples came from the United States, Italy and Spain and covered acute and convalescent phases of COVID-19. Subjects who had been exposed to COVID-19, were actively infected with it, or had recovered from it provided the deeply sampled blood TCRbeta repertoires that made up the dataset. A de-identified subject ID, COVID-19 status, age in years and sex were almost always included in the sample metadata. The repertoires were made available in a free public database intended to serve as a resource for research on the immune response to SARS-CoV-2. HLA class I and class II types, where available, came from metadata supplied by the sample provider rather than from assay-based typing. The prospective study material was composed of cDNA or gDNA derived from T cells, B-cell-depleted T cells, or PBMCs. Samples came from the ongoing ImmuneRACE study (first 160 participants) plus 1,254 subjects from 6 global collaborators. Overall results and qualifications from the work: Clinical and demographic metadata were provided uncurated, with the amount varying by source and participant.

The sample holds a few counts of this clone. Which antigen it targets is not known. It has no much larger one-base neighbor in the sample; base qualities were not kept. Participants in the prospective study were aged about 18 to 95 years, lived in approximately 26 United States geographic areas, and enrolled through a virtual design. To assign participants to cohorts, the prospective study relied on clinical history that participants themselves reported in a screening survey and a study questionnaire. Recovered participants in ImmuneRACE Cohort 3 were defined by two consecutive negative NP/OP PCR tests, clearance by a healthcare professional, or resolution of symptoms. In the prospective study, mobile phlebotomists collected whole blood, serum and a nasopharyngeal or oropharyngeal swab from each participant. Additional blood draws and questionnaires over an approximately two-month period could optionally be provided by prospective study participants. Before DNA extraction, blood samples from the prospective study were shipped at room temperature or frozen.

From the cysteine up to the phenylalanine, the CDR3 has a length of 18 residues. Of the read, only the CDR3 DNA is kept; its 54 bases are in frame from base 1. The germline V gene supplies CDR1 SGHAT and CDR2 FQNNGV. Deletion took 0 bases off V and 0 bases off J, with a span of 14 bases between the germline ends. TCRbeta CDR3 regions were amplified from genomic DNA by means of the immunoSEQ Assay, a bias-controlled multiplex PCR. For the original study's pipeline: The number of nucleated cells in each sample was estimated by amplification of reference gene primers within the assay. To quantify the absolute abundance of each unique TCRbeta CDR3 rearrangement, sequence reads were collapsed and filtered. For each sample, productive Simpson clonality was calculated as the square root of Simpson's diversity index over productive rearrangements. TCRdb's version of the immuneACCESS table is confined to in-frame rearrangements and falls short of the full clone set. An unresolved V gene accounts for under half of the shortfall where checked; the remainder is of unknown origin. V and J calls and clone size are as listed in that table; D and trimming were resolved from the DNA. Counted in this sample were around 300,000 clones; 85% to 90% of them appeared once. The ten most abundant clones make up 2.4% of the sample.

The V and J genes are TRBV11-2 and TRBJ1-4; a tentative D call is TRBD1 (6 bases match). This receptor was obtained from a woman aged 18-29 years who had recovered from COVID-19. The sequencing sample was made of PBMCs or T cells enriched from blood (not recorded which). The nucleotide sequence reads TGTGCCAGCAGCTTAGATAAGCCAGGGGTGACAACTAATGAAAAACTGTTTTTT. Its protein reads: CASSLDKPGVTTNEKLFF.